These 12 T cell receptor beta chains were all obtained from the same sample, sequenced in a study of blood T cell repertoires in COVID-19. Clones were sequenced by immunoSEQ multiplex PCR, and TCRdb holds only the in-frame ones, with some missing. The repertoire consists of around 220,000 clones, with almost 90% occurring once and the leading ten covering over 12%. Sequenced material: PBMCs or T cells enriched from blood (not recorded which). The receptors stem from a man aged 30-40 years who had been exposed to COVID-19.

The rearrangement uses TRBV27 and TRBJ1-4; 9 nucleotides agree with TRBD1. V dropped 2 bases and J dropped 8; count of bases not matched to a gene: 9. Looked up from germline, CDR1 is MNHEY and CDR2 is SMNVEV (reference sequence). This CDR3 has 16 residues. The CDR3 nucleotides are TGTGCCAGCAGTTTAACCTCGCCGGACAGGGGAGAAAAACTGTTTTTT. Amino acid sequence: CASSLTSPDRGEKLFF.

There are a few counts of this clone. The chain is built from TRBV2 and TRBJ1-1; 7 bases map to TRBD1. Looked up from germline, CDR1 is SNHLY and CDR2 is FYNNEI. The CDR3 runs to 15 residues. The V segment lost 1 base and the J segment 6 bases; nucleotides outside the gene matches: 8. The CDR3 sequence is CASSEVGGWGSEAFF. For the CDR3, the DNA is TGTGCCAGCAGTGAAGTAGGGGGCTGGGGCTCTGAAGCTTTCTTT.

The rearrangement links TRBV15 to TRBJ1-2; D remains ambiguous. V was shortened by 1 base and J by 0 bases, with 18 bases between the two germline ends. CDR3 length: 18 amino acids. Per germline, CDR1 LNHNV and CDR2 YYDKDF (reference sequence). CDR3 in DNA: TGTGCCACCAGCAGAGTTCAGATCCGGGATATCCCTAACTATGGCTACACCTTC. It translates to CATSRVQIRDIPNYGYTF.

The J gene is TRBJ2-2, the V gene TRBV6-4; D unresolved. This CDR3 spans 14 amino acids. With 8 bases removed from V and 2 bases from J, the gap between germline ends came to 12 bases. Germline V gene data show CDR1 as MRHNA and CDR2 as SNTAGT. CDR3 DNA: TGTGCCAGCTCTTTAGAGCATAACACCGGGGAGCTGTTTTTT. It yields the protein CASSLEHNTGELFF.

The V call is TRBV27, the J call TRBJ2-7, with 8 bases matching TRBD1. CDR3 size: 14 residues. Per germline, CDR1 MNHEY and CDR2 SMNVEV (reference sequence). The V and J ends lost 5 bases and 3 bases, in that order; junction bases with no gene match: 6. The chain's CDR3 is CASSLGQGYYEQYF. Written as DNA, the CDR3 is TGTGCCAGCAGTCTAGGACAGGGCTACTACGAGCAGTACTTC.

This rearrangement joins TRBV2 to TRBJ2-3; 10 positions agree with TRBD1. The CDR3 runs to 16 residues. V was pared by 5 bases and J by 2 bases, with 7 bases of the junction left unmatched. Per the germline V gene, CDR1 is SNHLY and CDR2 is FYNNEI. The CDR3, as DNA: TGTGCCAGCAGTACCCGGGACAGGGGATTCACAGATACGCAGTATTTT. Its protein is CASSTRDRGFTDTQYF.

This clone was picked up one time. The J gene is TRBJ1-6, the V gene TRBV3-1 (or the pseudogene TRBV3-2); no clear D gene. Germline lookup yields CDR1 LGHDT and CDR2 YNNKEL (reference sequence). The CDR3 contains 16 residues. V was trimmed by 0 bases and J by 4 bases, leaving 10 bases between them. This chain's CDR3 is CASSQDLTAYNSPLHF. The CDR3 DNA is TGTGCCAGCAGCCAAGATCTAACTGCTTATAATTCACCCCTCCACTTT.

In nucleotides, the CDR3 is TGCGCCAGCAGCCAAGATGAGCGGGGGGGCTACGAGCAGTACTTC. Protein: CASSQDERGGYEQYF. The J gene is TRBJ2-7, the V gene TRBV4-1; 10 bases agree with TRBD2. V was pared by 0 bases and J by 3 bases, with 2 bases of the junction left unmatched. Germline assignment: CDR1 MGHRA and CDR2 YSYEKL. CDR3 size: 15 residues.

The chain combines TRBV7-8 with TRBJ1-2; D is unclear. Germline V gene lookup returns CDR1 SGHVS and CDR2 FQNEAQ. V gave up 5 bases and J gave up 6 bases, with 13 bases separating them. CDR3 length equals 13 residues. CDR3 sequence (DNA): TGTGCCAGCAGCATCGGACGGGAAAATGGCTACACCTTC. As protein: CASSIGRENGYTF.

This clone has only a few counts. The chain joins TRBV6-1 to TRBJ1-6; tentatively, D is TRBD1 (6 bases). The CDR3 has 15 residues. Between the trimmed V and J ends, which lost 1 base and 9 bases, there was a span of 13 bases. CDR1 is MNHNS and CDR2 is SASEGT in the germline V gene. The CDR3 loop reads CASSEEPGEFSPLHF. The CDR3 DNA reads as TGTGCCAGCAGTGAAGAACCAGGGGAGTTTTCACCCCTCCACTTT.

This clone was observed a single time. J is TRBJ1-4 and V is TRBV30; D possibly corresponds to TRBD1 (5 bases). This CDR3 spans 12 amino acids. CDR1 is GTSNPN and CDR2 is SVGIG in the germline V gene (reference sequence). Trimming shortened V by 7 bases and J by 13 bases, and 19 bases separated the two germline ends. The CDR3 protein is CASKPAGVGLFF. Here the CDR3 DNA reads TGTGCCTCGAAGCCGGCGGGGGTCGGACTGTTTTTT.

The gene calls are TRBV2 and TRBJ1-1, with D tentatively TRBD1 (5 bases). From germline, CDR1 is SNHLY and CDR2 FYNNEI. Between the trimmed V and J ends, which lost 8 bases and 6 bases, there was a span of 13 bases. This CDR3 is 12 amino acids long. CDR3 bases: TGTGCCAGCTCCACGTGGGGGGCTGAAGCTTTCTTT. Its protein product is CASSTWGAEAFF.